The 21 T cell receptor beta chains given below trace back to one sample, sequenced in a study of T cells expressing NK-cell markers. TCRdb processed the 5' RACE reads again and assigns one entry to each CDR3 protein, with no DNA. The sample data list 500,000 to 700,000 distinct CDR3 sequences. The source material was blood T cells: a sorted CD56 or NKG2C T cell subset, CD4+ or CD8+ T cells, or bulk PBMC T cells (not recorded which). The receptors stem from a man aged 18 to 30 in good health.

The chain carries TRBV12-3 or TRBV12-4 and TRBJ2-1; TCRdb outputs TRBD1, but without DNA this stays unchecked. CDR3 size: 12 residues. The CDR3 here is CASSPGRNEQFF.

The chain couples TRBV28 to TRBJ1-1; TCRdb selects TRBD1, and the lack of DNA leaves this call unchecked. The length of the CDR3 is 15 residues. Germline V CDR1 and CDR2: MDHEN, SYDVKM. This CDR3 is CASSRGGQANTEAFF.

V gene TRBV20-1 combines with J gene TRBJ1-2. The CDR3 contains 14 residues. The germline V gene has CDR1 DFQATT and CDR2 SNEGSKA (reference sequence). The CDR3 protein is CSARDEGRVYGYTF.

J is TRBJ1-2 and V is TRBV29-1; TCRdb lists TRBD1, though no DNA is available to test this call. Germline V lookup: CDR1 SQVTM, CDR2 ANQGSEA. CDR3 size: 13 residues. Here the CDR3 reads CSVTTGTNYGYTF. Filled out from reference TRBV29-1 and TRBJ1-2, the complete variable domain reads SAVISQKPSRDICQRGTSLTIQCQVDSQVTMMFWYRQQPGQSLTLIATANQGSEATYESGFVIDKFPISRPNLTFSTLTVSNMSPEDSSIYLCSVTTGTNYGYTFGSGTRLTVV.

The V call is TRBV20-1, the J call TRBJ2-3; as DNA is missing, the TRBD2 call by TCRdb cannot be tested. The V gene's germline CDR1 is DFQATT and CDR2 SNEGSKA (reference sequence). CDR3 size: 13 residues. The CDR3 region is CSARAAGGGTQYF.

This chain links TRBV20-1 with TRBJ2-1; TCRdb names TRBD2, which stays unverified in the absence of DNA. The V gene's germline CDR1 is DFQATT and CDR2 SNEGSKA (reference sequence). The CDR3 loop spans 13 amino acids. The CDR3 loop reads CSATLAGRNEQFF.

The V call is TRBV20-1, the J call TRBJ1-4; TCRdb's assignment of TRBD1 cannot be checked, as there is no DNA. The CDR3 is made up of 17 amino acids. Germline loops: CDR1 DFQATT, CDR2 SNEGSKA (reference sequence). The CDR3: CSATEPSGSGGVEKLFF.

The chain couples TRBV5-6 to TRBJ2-5; absent DNA, TCRdb's TRBD1 call cannot be checked. Germline V gene sequence: CDR1 SGHDT, CDR2 YYEEEE. The CDR3 covers 16 residues. The CDR3 region is CASSLKRQGTQETQYF.

V gene TRBV29-1 combines with J gene TRBJ1-2; TCRdb proposes TRBD1, but this gene call is untestable without DNA. CDR3 length equals 13 residues. Germline V gene sequence: CDR1 SQVTM, CDR2 ANQGSEA. The CDR3 is CSVADRVGYGYTF.

The chain is built from TRBV27 and TRBJ1-5. Germline V lookup: CDR1 MNHEY, CDR2 SMNVEV (reference sequence). The CDR3 spans 12 residues. CDR3 loop: CASGGVLQPQHF.

The V call is TRBV11-3, the J call TRBJ2-5; TCRdb designates TRBD1, a call that cannot be tested without DNA. Per the germline V gene, CDR1 is SGHNT and CDR2 is YENEEA. The CDR3 runs 14 residues. CDR3 residues: CASSTSPGQETQYF. Full variable domain (remainder filled in from reference TRBV11-3 and TRBJ2-5): EAGVVQSPRYKIIEKKQPVAFWCNPISGHNTLYWYLQNLGQGPELLIRYENEEAVDDSQLPKDRFSAERLKGVDSTLKIQPAELGDSAVYLCASSTSPGQETQYFGPGTRLLVL.

The V call is TRBV12-3 or TRBV12-4, the J call TRBJ1-2; with no DNA, the TCRdb D assignment of TRBD1 cannot be verified. The CDR3 length is 13 residues. This CDR3 is CASSLEKGRGYTF.

This sequence joins TRBV6-1 and TRBJ1-1. This CDR3 is built from 15 residues. Germline V gene data show CDR1 as MNHNS and CDR2 as SASEGT. The CDR3 protein is CASSPMYAADTEAFF.

This chain connects TRBV20-1 to TRBJ1-2; the D call from TCRdb, TRBD1, cannot be confirmed without DNA. This CDR3 region has 11 residues. Germline assignment: CDR1 DFQATT and CDR2 SNEGSKA (reference sequence). The CDR3 loop is CRGQGRDGYTF.

V is TRBV20-1 and J is TRBJ2-1; TCRdb indicates TRBD2, and absent DNA this call remains unverified. Germline V gene sequence: CDR1 DFQATT, CDR2 SNEGSKA (reference sequence). CDR3 length: 14 amino acids. CDR3 protein: CSASLSRGAGEQFF.

The chain recombines TRBV20-1 with TRBJ2-3; TCRdb returns TRBD2, unconfirmable since there is no DNA. From germline, CDR1 is DFQATT and CDR2 SNEGSKA (reference sequence). The CDR3 extends over 17 amino acids. CDR3 residues: CSARAGQGLAGTDTQYF.

This chain's CDR3 is CASSTGLGQETQYF. The chain employs TRBV7-8 and TRBJ2-5; TCRdb's assignment of TRBD2 cannot be checked, as there is no DNA. The CDR3 has 14 amino acids. Germline loops: CDR1 SGHVS, CDR2 FQNEAQ.

J is TRBJ1-5 and V is TRBV27; the TRBD1 assignment by TCRdb is unverifiable without DNA. CDR1 is MNHEY and CDR2 is SMNVEV in the germline V gene (reference sequence). This CDR3 contains 16 residues. The CDR3: CASRRQGEGGSQPQHF.

V and J are TRBV28 and TRBJ2-2. This CDR3 is built from 12 residues. The germline CDR1 and CDR2 sequences are MDHEN and SYDVKM. The CDR3 protein is CASQMGTGELFF. Full variable domain (remainder filled in from reference TRBV28 and TRBJ2-2): DVKVTQSSRYLVKRTGEKVFLECVQDMDHENMFWYRQDPGLGLRLIYFSYDVKMKEKGDIPEGYSVSREKKERFSLILESASTNQTSMYLCASQMGTGELFFGEGSRLTVL.

V is TRBV20-1 and J is TRBJ2-1. Germline lookup yields CDR1 DFQATT and CDR2 SNEGSKA (reference sequence). The CDR3 has 11 residues. The chain's CDR3 is CSASSEFGQFF.

The chain's CDR3 is CASSQGLAVLTDTQYF. The chain joins TRBV5-1 to TRBJ2-3; no DNA is available, so the TRBD2 call from TCRdb remains unchecked. The CDR3 has 16 residues. The V gene's germline CDR1 is SGHRS and CDR2 YFSETQ. Together with reference TRBV5-1 and TRBJ2-3, the CDR3 gives the full variable domain: KAGVTQTPRYLIKTRGQQVTLSCSPISGHRSVSWYQQTPGQGLQFLFEYFSETQRNKGNFPGRFSGRQFSNSRSEMNVSTLELGDSALYLCASSQGLAVLTDTQYFGPGTRLTVL.